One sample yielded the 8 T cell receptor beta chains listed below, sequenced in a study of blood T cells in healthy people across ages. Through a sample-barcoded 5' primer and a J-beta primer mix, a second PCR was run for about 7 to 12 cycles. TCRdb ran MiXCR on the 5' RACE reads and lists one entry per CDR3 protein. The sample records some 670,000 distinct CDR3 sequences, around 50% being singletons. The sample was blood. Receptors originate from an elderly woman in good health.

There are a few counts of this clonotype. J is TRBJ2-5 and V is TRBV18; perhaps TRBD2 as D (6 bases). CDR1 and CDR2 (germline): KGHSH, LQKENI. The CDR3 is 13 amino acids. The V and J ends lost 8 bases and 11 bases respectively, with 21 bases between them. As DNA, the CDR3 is TGTGCCAGCCTCCCGGGGGTATACAATGAGCAGTACTTC. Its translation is CASLPGVYNEQYF.

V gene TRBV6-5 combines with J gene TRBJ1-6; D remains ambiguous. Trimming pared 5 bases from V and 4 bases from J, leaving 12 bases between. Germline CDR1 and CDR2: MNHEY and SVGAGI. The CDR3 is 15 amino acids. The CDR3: CASSDRPRYNSPLHF. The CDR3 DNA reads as TGTGCCAGCAGTGATCGACCGCGATATAATTCACCCCTCCACTTT.

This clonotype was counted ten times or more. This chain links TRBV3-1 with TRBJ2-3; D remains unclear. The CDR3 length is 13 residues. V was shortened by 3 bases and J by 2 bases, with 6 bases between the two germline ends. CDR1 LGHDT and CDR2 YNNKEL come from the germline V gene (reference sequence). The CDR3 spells CASSHRTTDTQYF. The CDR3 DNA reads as TGTGCCAGCAGCCACAGAACCACAGATACGCAGTATTTT.

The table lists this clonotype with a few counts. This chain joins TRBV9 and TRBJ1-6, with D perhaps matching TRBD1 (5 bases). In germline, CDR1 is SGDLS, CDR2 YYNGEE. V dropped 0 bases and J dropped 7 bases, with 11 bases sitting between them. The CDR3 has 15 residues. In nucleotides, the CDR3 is TGTGCCAGCAGCGTAGTAGGGGCCCCAAATTCACCCCTCCACTTT. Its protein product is CASSVVGAPNSPLHF.

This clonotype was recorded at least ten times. CDR3: CASSLGFVGDTQYF. DNA for the CDR3: TGTGCCAGCAGTTTAGGTTTTGTCGGAGATACGCAGTATTTT. The chain links TRBV12-3 or TRBV12-4 to TRBJ2-3; unclear D gene. The CDR3 is 14 residues long. V was shortened by 1 base and J by 5 bases, with 10 bases between the two germline ends.

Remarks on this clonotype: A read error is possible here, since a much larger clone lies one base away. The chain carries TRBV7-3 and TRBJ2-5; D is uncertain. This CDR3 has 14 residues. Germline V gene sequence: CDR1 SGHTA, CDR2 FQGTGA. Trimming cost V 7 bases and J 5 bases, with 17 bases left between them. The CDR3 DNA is TGTGCCAGCAACTCTACCACGTTTGGGGAGACCCAGTACTTC. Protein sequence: CASNSTTFGETQYF.

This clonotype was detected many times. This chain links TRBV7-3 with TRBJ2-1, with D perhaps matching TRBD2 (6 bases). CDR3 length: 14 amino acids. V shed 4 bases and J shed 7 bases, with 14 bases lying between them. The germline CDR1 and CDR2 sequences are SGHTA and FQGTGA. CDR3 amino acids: CASSSQREENEQFF. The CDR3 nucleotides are TGTGCCAGCAGCTCGCAAAGGGAGGAAAATGAGCAGTTCTTC.

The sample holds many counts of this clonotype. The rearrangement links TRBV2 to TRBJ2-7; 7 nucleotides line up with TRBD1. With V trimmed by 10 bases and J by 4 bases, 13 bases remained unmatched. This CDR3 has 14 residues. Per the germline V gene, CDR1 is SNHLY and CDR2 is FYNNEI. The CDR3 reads CATKAQGQQYEQYF. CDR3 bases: TGTGCCACCAAAGCCCAGGGACAGCAATACGAGCAGTACTTC. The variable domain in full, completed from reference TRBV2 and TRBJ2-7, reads EPEVTQTPSHQVTQMGQEVILRCVPISNHLYFYWYRQILGQKVEFLVSFYNNEISEKSEIFDDQFSVERPDGSNFTLKIRSTKLEDSAMYFCATKAQGQQYEQYFGPGTRLTVT.